This T cell receptor (delta chain) comes out of a study of γδ T cells in repeated Plasmodium falciparum infection. Study-wide background: Each infection was followed by sampling at 21 days, plus baseline and some pre-infection draws. Whole-study results and caveats: Many TCRgamma sequences overlapped between individuals in stable Vgamma9/Vdelta2+ repertoires.

This clone was observed a handful of times. Its antigen is still unknown. A far larger clone differs by one base, so this is likely a read error. Other nucleotide sequences from this sample produce the same CDR3. Vgamma9/Vdelta2+ and Vdelta2-negative gammadelta T cells were flow-sorted from PBMC for bulk sequencing. TCRdb repeated clone calling on the multiplex PCR reads with CATT. The sample yields 85,000 to 90,000 delta-chain clones, 1.4% seen once. With 3 bases removed from V and 2 bases from J, the gap between germline ends came to 13 bases. Germline assignment: CDR1 TVYSNPD and CDR2 GDNSRS (reference sequence). This CDR3 is 13 amino acids long.

The rearrangement links TRDV3 to TRDJ1; D might be TRDD3 (5 bases). No J gene is reported in TCRdb; it was inferred here by comparing the DNA with germline. This receptor was identified in a pool of human donors (malaria-infected and uninfected, not separated). The specimen sequenced was gamma-delta T cells from blood. The CDR3 DNA reads TGTGCCTTCCTAGCACCTGGGACCGATAAACTCATCTTT. It translates to CAFLAPGTDKLIF.